The source of this T cell receptor (beta chain) is a study of blood T cell repertoires in COVID-19. Study-level information: Sites in the United States, Italy and Spain provided acute and convalescent COVID-19 samples. PBMCs, B-cell-depleted T cells, or T cells provided the cDNA or gDNA that made up the material.

Germline CDR1 reads SGHRS; CDR2 reads YFSETQ. The V gene end was trimmed by 2 bases and the J gene end by 2 bases; junction bases not matched to a gene: 14. The CDR3 spans 20 residues. As originally analysed: Amplification from reference gene primers served as the basis for estimated nucleated cell counts. The repertoire was sequenced with immunoSEQ multiplex PCR; TCRdb's copy has only in-frame clones and lacks some. V, J and clone size are taken as reported in that table, and D and trimming were inferred from the DNA itself. The sample records some 100,000 clones, 70% to 85% being singletons. This receptor was identified in a man in his fifties or sixties with acute or convalescent COVID-19. Sequencing was done on a sample of peripheral blood. The rearrangement links TRBV5-1 to TRBJ2-3; TRBD2 aligns across 13 bases. As DNA, the CDR3 is TGCGCCAGCAGCTTCCAGCCCGGGACTAGCGGGAAGTGGGCCACAGATACGCAGTATTTT. This translates into CASSFQPGTSGKWATDTQYF. The whole variable domain, remainder taken from reference TRBV5-1 and TRBJ2-3, is KAGVTQTPRYLIKTRGQQVTLSCSPISGHRSVSWYQQTPGQGLQFLFEYFSETQRNKGNFPGRFSGRQFSNSRSEMNVSTLELGDSALYLCASSFQPGTSGKWATDTQYFGPGTRLTVL.